The 14 T cell receptor beta chains below were found in one sample sequenced in a study of blood T cells in healthy people across ages. Next came a second PCR, run for about 6 to 12 cycles, which used a sample-barcoded 5' primer along with a J-beta primer mix. In TCRdb, the 5' RACE reads were re-called with MiXCR into one record per CDR3 protein. The table lists approximately 760,000 distinct CDR3 sequences, roughly 25% of them singletons. These sequences were also reported in another study, on T cells of mothers and their children.

The sequenced sample was blood. The receptors derive from a boy younger than 18 in good health.

V usage is TRBV7-8 and J usage is TRBJ2-5, with D perhaps matching TRBD1 (6 bases). Trimming left V 2 bases short and J 5 bases short, with 18 bases between. The CDR3 loop spans 16 amino acids. Germline V gene data show CDR1 as SGHVS and CDR2 as FQNEAQ. The DNA of the CDR3 is TGTGCCAGCAGCTTATTAGTCAAAACAGGGTGGGAGACCCAGTACTTC. Protein product: CASSLLVKTGWETQYF.

This rearrangement joins TRBV20-1 to TRBJ1-4; 9 bases are a match to TRBD1. With 5 bases clipped from V and 3 bases from J, the junction kept 16 bases outside the gene matches. This CDR3 comprises 18 residues. Germline V gene lookup returns CDR1 DFQATT and CDR2 SNEGSKA (reference sequence). CDR3 sequence reads: CSADPLDRGGSANEKLFF. CDR3 sequence (DNA): TGCAGTGCTGACCCTTTGGACAGGGGAGGTTCAGCTAATGAAAAACTGTTTTTT.

This chain joins TRBV11-2 and TRBJ2-7, with 8 positions matching TRBD1. Germline V gene data show CDR1 as SGHAT and CDR2 as FQNNGV. With V trimmed by 5 bases and J by 3 bases, 6 bases remained unmatched. The CDR3 loop spans 14 amino acids. CDR3 sequence reads: CASSMTGVYYEQYF. The CDR3 region has the DNA TGTGCCAGCAGCATGACAGGGGTGTACTACGAGCAGTACTTC. Full variable domain (rest looked up from reference TRBV11-2 and TRBJ2-7): EAGVAQSPRYKIIEKRQSVAFWCNPISGHATLYWYQQILGQGPKLLIQFQNNGVVDDSQLPKDRFSAERLKGVDSTLKIQPAKLEDSAVYLCASSMTGVYYEQYFGPGTRLTVT.

The chain links TRBV4-3 to TRBJ2-5, with no clear D. The CDR3 spans 14 residues. The V end lost 0 bases, the J end lost 3 bases, and 8 bases lay between the germline ends. CDR1 and CDR2 (germline): LGHNA, YSLEER. CDR3 nucleotide sequence: TGCGCCAGCAGCCAAGATCTAATGAAAGAGACCCAGTACTTC. Amino acid sequence: CASSQDLMKETQYF.

The chain combines TRBV7-3 with TRBJ1-1, with 8 bases identical to TRBD1. Germline lookup yields CDR1 SGHTA and CDR2 FQGTGA. V trimming: 6 bases; J trimming: 4 bases; junction bases outside the gene matches: 16. The CDR3 has 17 residues. The CDR3 DNA follows: TGTGCCAGCAGTCCACAGGGGGGCCCTCGCGGTGTCACTGAAGCTTTCTTT. Protein sequence: CASSPQGGPRGVTEAFF.

This clonotype was picked up many times. This chain links TRBV28 with TRBJ2-7; D tentatively reads TRBD1 or TRBD2 (6 bases each). This CDR3 has 15 residues. The ends were cut back, 2 bases at V and 4 bases at J, with 15 bases in the middle. Germline CDR1 MDHEN, CDR2 SYDVKM. The CDR3 DNA reads TGTGCCAGCAGTTTACCTGGGGGGCGAAGTTACGAGCAGTACTTC. Translating gives CASSLPGGRSYEQYF.

The chain uses TRBV7-8 and TRBJ2-7; the match to TRBD2 covers 7 bases. The junction had 7 bases not matched to a gene; V was cut back by 4 bases and J by 4 bases. Germline CDR1 reads SGHVS; CDR2 reads FQNEAQ. The CDR3 extends over 14 amino acids. CDR3 protein: CASSSRREFYEQYF. The CDR3, as DNA: TGTGCCAGCAGCTCACGGCGGGAGTTTTACGAGCAGTACTTC.

Regarding this clonotype: The CDR3 does not close with the conserved phenylalanine or tryptophan, likely indicating a read error. The V gene is TRBV18, the J gene TRBJ1-5; no firm D call. The CDR3 runs 15 residues. V was shortened by 4 bases and J by 7 bases, with 17 bases between the two germline ends. Germline V gene sequence: CDR1 KGHSH, CDR2 LQKENI. This CDR3 reads CASSRIGLLGQPQHS. The CDR3, as DNA: TGTGCCAGCTCACGGATCGGACTGCTGGGGCAGCCCCAGCATTCT.

In this sample, this clonotype turned up once. The V and J genes are TRBV6-6 and TRBJ2-7, with a weak D call TRBD1 (6 bases). Germline V gives CDR1 MNHNY, CDR2 SVGAGI (reference sequence). V was cut by 2 bases and J by 1 base, with 9 bases left in between. The CDR3 length is 14 residues. The CDR3 DNA reads TGTGCCAGCAGTTACCTTCAGGGGTCCTACGAGCAGTACTTC. This sequence encodes CASSYLQGSYEQYF.

The chain employs TRBV5-5 and TRBJ2-7; D uncertain. CDR3 size: 17 residues. V shed 0 bases and J shed 3 bases, with 19 bases lying between them. Germline CDR1 is SGHKS and CDR2 is YYEKEE (reference sequence). CDR3 DNA: TGTGCCAGCAGCTTGGTTTCTTCGGGTATAGTCGTCTACGAGCAGTACTTC. Protein sequence: CASSLVSSGIVVYEQYF.

This clonotype was found a few times. This chain uses TRBV5-1 with TRBJ1-1, with no clear D. This CDR3 has 13 amino acids. The V gene lost 1 base and the J gene lost 3 bases, with 7 bases spanning the gap. Germline V gives CDR1 SGHRS, CDR2 YFSETQ. The CDR3 DNA sequence: TGCGCCAGCAGCTTGAACGGGGACACTGAAGCTTTCTTT. Protein sequence: CASSLNGDTEAFF.

The chain employs TRBV12-3 or TRBV12-4 and TRBJ2-5, with TRBD2 identical over 11 bases. V lost 6 bases to trimming and J lost 0 bases; unmatched junction nucleotides: 3. The CDR3 has 15 amino acids. This CDR3 is CASRPGLADQETQYF. The CDR3 DNA reads TGTGCCAGCAGGCCGGGACTAGCGGACCAAGAGACCCAGTACTTC.

This clonotype was seen a handful of times. The rearrangement uses TRBV12-3 or TRBV12-4 and TRBJ2-1, with 9 bases that match TRBD2. The ends lost 7 bases at V and 2 bases at J; junction bases unmatched: 3. The CDR3 runs to 14 residues. The CDR3 region is CASTIAGAYNEQFF. CDR3 bases: TGTGCCAGCACTATAGCGGGAGCCTACAATGAGCAGTTCTTC.

On this clonotype: The junction departs from the called germline gene at one end, perhaps through a read error. The chain carries TRBV25-1 and TRBJ2-5; 14 bases are shared with TRBD2. CDR1 is MGHDK, CDR2 SYGVNS, per germline. The CDR3 extends over 13 amino acids. As DNA, the CDR3 is TGTGCCAGCAGGACTAGCGGGGGGGAGACCCAGCACTTC. The encoded protein is CASRTSGGETQHF.